The rows below give T cell receptor beta chains drawn from one sample of a study of shared clonotypes between healthy human individuals. Using immunoSEQ multiplex PCR, the repertoire was profiled, and TCRdb retains in-frame clones only, with some absent. The sample contains nearly 2 million clones, about 94% of which appear only once. The specimen was naive CD8+ T cells sorted from blood. All receptors derive from a man between 18 and 29 years old in good health. The CDR3 runs from the conserved cysteine through the conserved F or W. Fields, in order: clone size, V gene, D gene, J gene, CDR3 protein, CDR3 DNA. D genes are given only for firm matches. A clone size is listed for some rows: how often the clone was seen (once, few, many), or a class if it is expanded.

abundance: once; v_gene: TRBV15; d_gene: NA; j_gene: TRBJ2-7; CDR3aa: CATSSSRFYEQYF; CDR3nt: TGTGCCACCAGCAGCTCCAGGTTCTACGAGCAGTACTTC
abundance: NA; v_gene: TRBV6-5; d_gene: TRBD1; j_gene: TRBJ2-5; CDR3aa: CASRAGTGGRETQYF; CDR3nt: TGTGCCAGCAGGGCCGGGACAGGGGGCCGGGAGACCCAGTACTTC
abundance: NA; v_gene: TRBV6-5; d_gene: NA; j_gene: TRBJ1-2; CDR3aa: CASSYSTAGGYTF; CDR3nt: TGTGCCAGCAGTTACTCGACCGCGGGTGGCTACACCTTC
abundance: NA; v_gene: TRBV7-9; d_gene: NA; j_gene: TRBJ1-1; CDR3aa: CASSHPLDTEAFF; CDR3nt: TGTGCCAGCAGCCACCCATTGGACACTGAAGCTTTCTTT
abundance: NA; v_gene: TRBV13; d_gene: NA; j_gene: TRBJ2-7; CDR3aa: CASSLGTDYEQYF; CDR3nt: TGTGCCAGCAGCTTAGGTACCGATTACGAGCAGTACTTC
abundance: NA; v_gene: TRBV14; d_gene: TRBD1; j_gene: TRBJ2-5; CDR3aa: CASSLYRGQQETQYF; CDR3nt: TGTGCCAGCAGCCTTTACAGGGGGCAGCAAGAGACCCAGTACTTC
abundance: once; v_gene: TRBV21-1; d_gene: NA; j_gene: TRBJ2-7; CDR3aa: CASSNGLAGPYEQYF; CDR3nt: TGTGCCAGCAGCAATGGACTAGCGGGCCCCTACGAGCAGTACTTC
abundance: NA; v_gene: TRBV2; d_gene: NA; j_gene: TRBJ1-4; CDR3aa: CASSESLEPYNEKLFF; CDR3nt: TGTGCCAGCAGTGAATCACTCGAACCCTATAATGAAAAACTGTTTTTT
abundance: NA; v_gene: TRBV9; d_gene: TRBD2; j_gene: TRBJ2-5; CDR3aa: CASSVELAGGLEETQYF; CDR3nt: TGTGCCAGCAGCGTAGAACTAGCGGGAGGGTTGGAAGAGACCCAGTACTTC
abundance: NA; v_gene: TRBV27; d_gene: NA; j_gene: TRBJ2-2; CDR3aa: CASSSTRERLVFTGELFF; CDR3nt: TGTGCCAGCAGTTCCACGAGGGAGAGACTAGTATTCACCGGGGAGCTGTTTTTT
abundance: NA; v_gene: TRBV27; d_gene: NA; j_gene: TRBJ1-6; CDR3aa: CASTLGSKGNSPLHF; CDR3nt: TGTGCCAGCACCTTAGGGAGTAAGGGTAATTCACCCCTCCACTTT
abundance: NA; v_gene: TRBV19; d_gene: TRBD1; j_gene: TRBJ2-2; CDR3aa: CASSIRTGNTGELFF; CDR3nt: TGTGCCAGTAGTATACGGACAGGAAACACCGGGGAGCTGTTTTTT
abundance: NA; v_gene: TRBV7-9; d_gene: NA; j_gene: TRBJ2-1; CDR3aa: CASAVEREQFF; CDR3nt: TGTGCCAGCGCTGTTGAAAGGGAGCAGTTCTTC
abundance: NA; v_gene: TRBV4-3; d_gene: NA; j_gene: TRBJ2-1; CDR3aa: CASSQDPTDSYNEQFF; CDR3nt: TGCGCCAGCAGCCAAGACCCCACCGATTCCTACAATGAGCAGTTCTTC
abundance: NA; v_gene: TRBV7-8; d_gene: NA; j_gene: TRBJ1-5; CDR3aa: CASSSLVGEEGNQPQHF; CDR3nt: TGTGCCAGCAGCTCCTTGGTAGGGGAAGAAGGCAATCAGCCCCAGCATTTT
abundance: NA; v_gene: TRBV10-2; d_gene: TRBD1; j_gene: TRBJ2-1; CDR3aa: CASISDRDYNEQFF; CDR3nt: TGCGCCAGCATCTCGGACAGGGACTACAATGAGCAGTTCTTC
abundance: few; v_gene: TRBV27; d_gene: NA; j_gene: TRBJ1-5; CDR3aa: CASSLIQGDQPQHF; CDR3nt: TGTGCCAGCAGTTTAATACAGGGTGATCAGCCCCAGCATTTT
abundance: NA; v_gene: TRBV13; d_gene: TRBD2; j_gene: TRBJ2-3; CDR3aa: CASSLGAGGGDTQYF; CDR3nt: TGTGCCAGCAGCTTAGGAGCGGGAGGGGGTGATACGCAGTATTTT
abundance: NA; v_gene: TRBV11-2; d_gene: TRBD2; j_gene: TRBJ2-1; CDR3aa: CASSLVGTSGLYNEQFF; CDR3nt: TGTGCCAGCAGCTTAGTAGGGACTAGCGGACTATACAATGAGCAGTTCTTC
abundance: NA; v_gene: TRBV28; d_gene: NA; j_gene: TRBJ2-7; CDR3aa: CASSFYEGTYEQYF; CDR3nt: TGTGCCAGCAGTTTCTATGAGGGAACCTACGAGCAGTACTTC
abundance: NA; v_gene: TRBV27; d_gene: NA; j_gene: TRBJ1-5; CDR3aa: CASSPLPGAVNQPQHF; CDR3nt: TGTGCCAGCAGTCCCCTCCCAGGTGCAGTAAATCAGCCCCAGCATTTT
abundance: NA; v_gene: TRBV5-5; d_gene: NA; j_gene: TRBJ1-2; CDR3aa: CASSTDGDGYTF; CDR3nt: TGTGCCAGCAGCACGGACGGGGATGGCTACACCTTC
abundance: NA; v_gene: TRBV7-8; d_gene: TRBD2; j_gene: TRBJ2-1; CDR3aa: CASSLGSGGTYNEQFF; CDR3nt: TGTGCCAGCAGCTTAGGTTCGGGAGGCACCTACAATGAGCAGTTCTTC
abundance: NA; v_gene: TRBV5-5; d_gene: NA; j_gene: TRBJ2-7; CDR3aa: CASSRLPAGEQYF; CDR3nt: TGTGCCAGCAGCCGTCTACCGGCTGGCGAGCAGTACTTC
abundance: NA; v_gene: TRBV2; d_gene: TRBD1; j_gene: TRBJ2-1; CDR3aa: CARRGTGGRNEQFF; CDR3nt: TGTGCCAGACGGGGGACAGGGGGCCGCAATGAGCAGTTCTTC
abundance: NA; v_gene: TRBV30; d_gene: NA; j_gene: TRBJ2-7; CDR3aa: CAWSFGASSYEQYF; CDR3nt: TGTGCCTGGAGCTTCGGGGCCTCCTCCTACGAGCAGTACTTC
abundance: once; v_gene: TRBV9; d_gene: NA; j_gene: TRBJ2-1; CDR3aa: CASSVAAGTPDNEQFF; CDR3nt: TGTGCCAGCAGCGTAGCTGCAGGTACACCGGACAATGAGCAGTTCTTC
abundance: NA; v_gene: TRBV13; d_gene: NA; j_gene: TRBJ1-1; CDR3aa: CASSISPTGNTEAFF; CDR3nt: TGTGCCAGCAGCATTAGCCCGACAGGGAACACTGAAGCTTTCTTT
abundance: NA; v_gene: TRBV9; d_gene: TRBD1; j_gene: TRBJ1-3; CDR3aa: CASSLYRDRGVSGNTIYF; CDR3nt: TGTGCCAGCAGCTTATACCGGGACAGGGGAGTCTCTGGAAACACCATATATTTT
abundance: NA; v_gene: TRBV11-3; d_gene: NA; j_gene: TRBJ2-2; CDR3aa: CASSFAGSTGELFF; CDR3nt: TGTGCCAGCAGCTTCGCCGGGAGCACCGGGGAGCTGTTTTTT
abundance: NA; v_gene: TRBV9; d_gene: NA; j_gene: TRBJ2-7; CDR3aa: CASSVAWDNSYEQYF; CDR3nt: TGTGCCAGCAGCGTAGCATGGGACAACTCCTACGAGCAGTACTTC
abundance: NA; v_gene: TRBV28; d_gene: NA; j_gene: TRBJ1-1; CDR3aa: CASSLSYETGSTEAFF; CDR3nt: TGTGCCAGCAGTCTTTCCTACGAAACAGGCTCCACTGAAGCTTTCTTT
abundance: NA; v_gene: TRBV19; d_gene: TRBD1; j_gene: TRBJ2-7; CDR3aa: CASCKTGGHEQYF; CDR3nt: TGTGCCAGCTGTAAAACAGGGGGCCACGAGCAGTACTTC
abundance: NA; v_gene: TRBV28; d_gene: TRBD1; j_gene: TRBJ1-5; CDR3aa: CASSSGQGNQPQHF; CDR3nt: TGTGCCAGCAGTTCGGGACAGGGAAATCAGCCCCAGCATTTT
abundance: NA; v_gene: TRBV6-1; d_gene: NA; j_gene: TRBJ1-5; CDR3aa: CASSDGGSAQPQHF; CDR3nt: TGTGCCAGCAGTGATGGGGGGTCGGCTCAGCCCCAGCATTTT
abundance: NA; v_gene: TRBV5-4; d_gene: NA; j_gene: TRBJ2-5; CDR3aa: CASSDETGTQYF; CDR3nt: TGTGCCAGCAGTGATGAAACTGGGACCCAGTACTTC
abundance: NA; v_gene: TRBV7-9; d_gene: NA; j_gene: TRBJ1-1; CDR3aa: CASLSRGATEAFF; CDR3nt: TGTGCCAGCTTAAGCCGGGGGGCCACTGAAGCTTTCTTT
abundance: once; v_gene: TRBV4-3; d_gene: NA; j_gene: TRBJ1-3; CDR3aa: CASSQEIAESSGNTIYF; CDR3nt: TGCGCCAGCAGCCAAGAGATCGCAGAGAGCTCTGGAAACACCATATATTTT
abundance: NA; v_gene: TRBV5-4; d_gene: NA; j_gene: TRBJ2-1; CDR3aa: CASSRVPSYEQFF; CDR3nt: TGTGCCAGCAGCCGCGTCCCTAGCTATGAGCAGTTCTTC
abundance: NA; v_gene: TRBV10-3; d_gene: TRBD1; j_gene: TRBJ1-1; CDR3aa: CAISESTGVRAEAFF; CDR3nt: TGTGCCATCAGTGAGTCGACAGGGGTAAGGGCTGAAGCTTTCTTT
abundance: NA; v_gene: TRBV4-1; d_gene: NA; j_gene: TRBJ2-2; CDR3aa: CASSHSIGELFF; CDR3nt: TGCGCCAGCAGCCACAGCATCGGGGAGCTGTTTTTT
abundance: NA; v_gene: TRBV27; d_gene: NA; j_gene: TRBJ2-6; CDR3aa: CASSLSVSGANVLTF; CDR3nt: TGTGCCAGCAGTTTATCCGTGTCTGGGGCCAACGTCCTGACTTTC
abundance: NA; v_gene: TRBV30; d_gene: NA; j_gene: TRBJ2-7; CDR3aa: CAWSVGFDEQYF; CDR3nt: TGTGCCTGGAGTGTAGGGTTCGACGAGCAGTACTTC
abundance: NA; v_gene: TRBV30; d_gene: NA; j_gene: TRBJ1-1; CDR3aa: CATKGTPETEAFF; CDR3nt: TGTGCCACGAAGGGGACACCTGAGACTGAAGCTTTCTTT
abundance: once; v_gene: TRBV11-2; d_gene: TRBD1; j_gene: TRBJ2-7; CDR3aa: CASSSGTGFYEQYF; CDR3nt: TGTGCCAGCAGTTCCGGGACAGGGTTCTACGAGCAGTACTTC
abundance: NA; v_gene: TRBV4-1; d_gene: TRBD2; j_gene: TRBJ2-7; CDR3aa: CASSHPGLAPYEQYF; CDR3nt: TGCGCCAGCAGCCATCCGGGACTAGCGCCCTACGAGCAGTACTTC
abundance: NA; v_gene: TRBV9; d_gene: TRBD1; j_gene: TRBJ1-2; CDR3aa: CASSAQTGTGFLNYGYTF; CDR3nt: TGTGCCAGCAGCGCGCAGACCGGGACAGGCTTTCTTAACTATGGCTACACCTTC
abundance: NA; v_gene: TRBV6-5; d_gene: NA; j_gene: TRBJ2-1; CDR3aa: CASSYGLALDEQFF; CDR3nt: TGTGCCAGCAGTTACGGGCTAGCATTGGATGAGCAGTTCTTC
abundance: NA; v_gene: TRBV5-6; d_gene: TRBD1; j_gene: TRBJ2-1; CDR3aa: CASSVWTGADEQFF; CDR3nt: TGTGCCAGCAGCGTCTGGACAGGGGCGGATGAGCAGTTCTTC
abundance: NA; v_gene: TRBV30; d_gene: NA; j_gene: TRBJ1-4; CDR3aa: CAWRQLNEKLFF; CDR3nt: TGTGCCTGGCGGCAACTTAATGAAAAACTGTTTTTT
abundance: NA; v_gene: TRBV9; d_gene: TRBD2; j_gene: TRBJ2-1; CDR3aa: CASSVATFGTSGTYNEQFF; CDR3nt: TGTGCCAGCAGCGTAGCTACGTTCGGGACTAGCGGGACGTACAATGAGCAGTTCTTC
abundance: NA; v_gene: TRBV7-9; d_gene: NA; j_gene: TRBJ2-1; CDR3aa: CASSIFDEQFF; CDR3nt: TGTGCCAGCAGTATATTCGATGAGCAGTTCTTC
abundance: NA; v_gene: TRBV4-1; d_gene: NA; j_gene: TRBJ1-1; CDR3aa: CASQLGGENTEAFF; CDR3nt: TGCGCCAGCCAACTGGGGGGGGAGAACACTGAAGCTTTCTTT